Listed below are T cell receptor beta chains from one sample, sequenced in a study of OX40 agonist ivuxolimab in advanced cancers. Profiling relied on immunoSEQ multiplex PCR, and the TCRdb table lists in-frame clones only, not all of them. The sample lists around 130,000 clones, 90% to 95% occurring once. Here the sequenced sample was CD4+ or CD8+ T cells sorted from blood, taken in a trial of the OX40 agonist ivuxolimab. These receptor sequences come from an adult with an advanced solid tumor such as melanoma, head and neck, liver or kidney cancer. Both conserved end residues are part of each CDR3. D genes are given only for firm matches. Clone size appears in some rows only: once, few, many, or a class for an expanded clone.

d_call: TRBD2
v_call: TRBV7-7
j_call: TRBJ2-1
clone_size: .
cdr3_nt: TGTGCCAGCAGCCCGGGGACTAGCGGGGGTTTATCTGAGCAGTTCTTC
cdr3_aa: CASSPGTSGGLSEQFF

d_call: .
v_call: TRBV28
j_call: TRBJ1-5
clone_size: .
cdr3_nt: TGTGCCAGCAGTTTTAGGTCGGGAGGAGGCAATCAGCCCCAGCATTTT
cdr3_aa: CASSFRSGGGNQPQHF

d_call: TRBD2
v_call: TRBV6-4
j_call: TRBJ2-2
clone_size: .
cdr3_nt: TGTGCCAGCTCAGTATCCGGACTAGCGGGGACCGGGGAGCTGTTTTTT
cdr3_aa: CASSVSGLAGTGELFF

d_call: .
v_call: TRBV9
j_call: TRBJ1-6
clone_size: .
cdr3_nt: TGTGCCAGCAGCCCAGGGAGGCGGGACAATTCACCCCTCCACTTT
cdr3_aa: CASSPGRRDNSPLHF

d_call: .
v_call: TRBV18
j_call: TRBJ2-3
clone_size: .
cdr3_nt: TGTGCCAGCTCACCACCGATGGGGTCGGTGTCAGATACGCAGTATTTT
cdr3_aa: CASSPPMGSVSDTQYF

d_call: .
v_call: TRBV2
j_call: TRBJ2-3
clone_size: once
cdr3_nt: TGTGCCAGCAGTGCCCTGGCAGATACGCAGTATTTT
cdr3_aa: CASSALADTQYF

d_call: .
v_call: TRBV7-2
j_call: TRBJ2-3
clone_size: .
cdr3_nt: TGTGCCAGCAGCTTATCGCTAGTCCCGGATACGCAGTATTTT
cdr3_aa: CASSLSLVPDTQYF

d_call: .
v_call: TRBV6-1
j_call: TRBJ2-3
clone_size: .
cdr3_nt: TGTGCCAGCAGTGAAGTCGCAGAGGGGGATACGCAGTATTTT
cdr3_aa: CASSEVAEGDTQYF

d_call: .
v_call: TRBV7-2
j_call: TRBJ2-1
clone_size: .
cdr3_nt: TGTGCCAGCAGCTTAGCTTCCCCCCCCGGGAATGAGCAGTTCTTC
cdr3_aa: CASSLASPPGNEQFF

d_call: .
v_call: TRBV27
j_call: TRBJ1-2
clone_size: .
cdr3_nt: TGTGCCAGCAGCCCCCAAGGGAGGGTCTATGGCTACACCTTC
cdr3_aa: CASSPQGRVYGYTF

d_call: TRBD2
v_call: TRBV28
j_call: TRBJ2-5
clone_size: .
cdr3_nt: TGTGCCAGCAGCCCCCAGCTGGGAAGCGGGGGTAAGACCCAGTACTTC
cdr3_aa: CASSPQLGSGGKTQYF

d_call: .
v_call: TRBV7-2
j_call: TRBJ2-5
clone_size: once
cdr3_nt: TGTGCCAGCAGCTTGAGCCGGGAGACCCAGTACTTC
cdr3_aa: CASSLSRETQYF

d_call: TRBD1
v_call: TRBV28
j_call: TRBJ2-1
clone_size: .
cdr3_nt: TGTGCCAGCAGTTTGGTGACAGGGGGCCATGAGCAGTTCTTC
cdr3_aa: CASSLVTGGHEQFF

d_call: .
v_call: TRBV18
j_call: TRBJ2-7
clone_size: .
cdr3_nt: TGTGCCAGCTCACCGCAACCATACGAGCAGTACTTC
cdr3_aa: CASSPQPYEQYF

d_call: .
v_call: TRBV7-9
j_call: TRBJ1-1
clone_size: .
cdr3_nt: TGTGCCAGCAGCATGGGACATTCTTCGAACACTGAAGCTTTCTTT
cdr3_aa: CASSMGHSSNTEAFF

d_call: .
v_call: TRBV6-5
j_call: TRBJ1-2
clone_size: .
cdr3_nt: TGTGCCAGCAGTTACTGGGGGACGGACTATGGCTACACCTTC
cdr3_aa: CASSYWGTDYGYTF

d_call: .
v_call: TRBV27
j_call: TRBJ2-7
clone_size: .
cdr3_nt: TGTGCCAGCAGTTTAGCCCCCGGGGGTAACTCCTACGAGCAGTACTTC
cdr3_aa: CASSLAPGGNSYEQYF

d_call: .
v_call: TRBV7-2
j_call: TRBJ2-1
clone_size: .
cdr3_nt: TGTGCCAGCAGCCCATCAAGCTCCTACAATGAGCAGTTCTTC
cdr3_aa: CASSPSSSYNEQFF

d_call: TRBD2
v_call: TRBV5-4
j_call: TRBJ2-5
clone_size: once
cdr3_nt: TGTGCCAGCAGCTTGACTAGCGGGAGCGAGGAGACCCAGTACTTC
cdr3_aa: CASSLTSGSEETQYF

d_call: .
v_call: TRBV5-1
j_call: TRBJ1-5
clone_size: .
cdr3_nt: TGCGCCAGCAGCTTCCTTCCGACGGGGGACAATCAGCCCCAGCATTTT
cdr3_aa: CASSFLPTGDNQPQHF

d_call: .
v_call: TRBV4-3
j_call: TRBJ1-3
clone_size: .
cdr3_nt: TGCGCCAGCAGCCAAGATGTTGGAGGGAGCTCTGGAAACACCATATATTTT
cdr3_aa: CASSQDVGGSSGNTIYF

d_call: TRBD2
v_call: TRBV19
j_call: TRBJ2-5
clone_size: .
cdr3_nt: TGTGCCAGTAGTATAGATGGACTAGCGGGGACCCAAGAGACCCAGTACTTC
cdr3_aa: CASSIDGLAGTQETQYF

d_call: .
v_call: TRBV27
j_call: TRBJ1-6
clone_size: .
cdr3_nt: TGTGCCAGCAGCCACCCGCGGGGGATAGGTTCACCCCTCCACTTT
cdr3_aa: CASSHPRGIGSPLHF

d_call: TRBD1
v_call: TRBV28
j_call: TRBJ2-7
clone_size: .
cdr3_nt: TGTGCCAGCAGATTACCGAACAGGGGCGAGCAGTACTTC
cdr3_aa: CASRLPNRGEQYF

d_call: TRBD1
v_call: TRBV6-5
j_call: TRBJ1-6
clone_size: .
cdr3_nt: TGTGCCAGCAGTTGGGACAGGAGCTCCTATAATTCACCCCTCCACTTT
cdr3_aa: CASSWDRSSYNSPLHF

d_call: TRBD2
v_call: TRBV18
j_call: TRBJ2-5
clone_size: .
cdr3_nt: TGTGCCAGCTCAGGAAGCGGGGGCGAGACCCAGTACTTC
cdr3_aa: CASSGSGGETQYF

d_call: .
v_call: TRBV5-1
j_call: TRBJ2-3
clone_size: .
cdr3_nt: TGCGCCAGCAGCTCCGGGGCCACAGATACGCAGTATTTT
cdr3_aa: CASSSGATDTQYF

d_call: TRBD2
v_call: TRBV4-2
j_call: TRBJ2-3
clone_size: .
cdr3_nt: TGTGCCAGCAGCCAAGAAACTAGCGGGAGGGCCACAGATACGCAGTATTTT
cdr3_aa: CASSQETSGRATDTQYF

d_call: .
v_call: TRBV11-2
j_call: TRBJ1-6
clone_size: .
cdr3_nt: TGTGCCAGCAGCTTAGCTCGTTCGTGGGCTCCCAATTCACCCCTCCACTTT
cdr3_aa: CASSLARSWAPNSPLHF

d_call: .
v_call: TRBV11-3
j_call: TRBJ1-1
clone_size: .
cdr3_nt: TGTGCCAGCAGCTCTCAGATGAACACTGAAGCTTTCTTT
cdr3_aa: CASSSQMNTEAFF

d_call: .
v_call: TRBV5-1
j_call: TRBJ1-2
clone_size: .
cdr3_nt: TGCGCCAGCAAATCAGGGAACCCGGGCTATGGCTACACCTTC
cdr3_aa: CASKSGNPGYGYTF

d_call: TRBD2
v_call: TRBV7-6
j_call: TRBJ2-1
clone_size: .
cdr3_nt: TGTGCCAGCAGCTCAGAGGCACTAGCGGGACCGGGAGGATCCTACAATGAGCAGTTCTTC
cdr3_aa: CASSSEALAGPGGSYNEQFF

d_call: TRBD1
v_call: TRBV28
j_call: TRBJ1-2
clone_size: .
cdr3_nt: TGTGCCAGCAAGAAGGACAGGGCACATGGCTACACCTTC
cdr3_aa: CASKKDRAHGYTF

d_call: .
v_call: TRBV11-2
j_call: TRBJ1-1
clone_size: .
cdr3_nt: TGTGCCAGCAGCCCCACCGCCGCCTGGCGGAACCAGAACACTGAAGCTTTCTTT
cdr3_aa: CASSPTAAWRNQNTEAFF

d_call: TRBD1
v_call: TRBV28
j_call: TRBJ2-7
clone_size: .
cdr3_nt: TGTGCCAGCAGCCGAGGGACAGGGCATTCCTACGAGCAGTACTTC
cdr3_aa: CASSRGTGHSYEQYF

d_call: .
v_call: TRBV6-6
j_call: TRBJ2-3
clone_size: .
cdr3_nt: TGTGCCAGCAGTTACGAGGGGAAAGATACGCAGTATTTT
cdr3_aa: CASSYEGKDTQYF

d_call: .
v_call: TRBV19
j_call: TRBJ2-1
clone_size: .
cdr3_nt: TGTGCCAGTAGTATATATTCTACTAGGGAGGAGTTCTTC
cdr3_aa: CASSIYSTREEFF

d_call: .
v_call: TRBV30
j_call: TRBJ2-1
clone_size: .
cdr3_nt: TGTGCCTGGAGTGACCCCCCCAGGCTAAATGAGCAGTTCTTC
cdr3_aa: CAWSDPPRLNEQFF

d_call: .
v_call: TRBV7-2
j_call: TRBJ1-1
clone_size: .
cdr3_nt: TGTGCCAGCAGCTTCGTCGGGGAGGGAAAGACTGAAGCTTTCTTT
cdr3_aa: CASSFVGEGKTEAFF

d_call: TRBD2
v_call: TRBV18
j_call: TRBJ2-2
clone_size: .
cdr3_nt: TGTGCCAGCTCACCACCCGGACTAGCGGGAGAAGGGTCCGGGGAGCTGTTTTTT
cdr3_aa: CASSPPGLAGEGSGELFF

d_call: TRBD2
v_call: TRBV7-2
j_call: TRBJ2-3
clone_size: .
cdr3_nt: TGTGCCAGCAGCCCCAGAGCGGGAATCAGTGATACGCAGTATTTT
cdr3_aa: CASSPRAGISDTQYF

d_call: .
v_call: TRBV6-6
j_call: TRBJ2-1
clone_size: .
cdr3_nt: TGTGCCAGCAGTTACGGGGGGAATGAGCAGTTCTTC
cdr3_aa: CASSYGGNEQFF

d_call: TRBD1
v_call: TRBV7-8
j_call: TRBJ2-7
clone_size: .
cdr3_nt: TGTGCCAGCGAAGAAGGGGGCGCGTACGAGCAGTACTTC
cdr3_aa: CASEEGGAYEQYF

d_call: .
v_call: TRBV25-1
j_call: TRBJ2-3
clone_size: .
cdr3_nt: TGTGCCAGCAGTTGGGGCAGGGGACAAGCAGATACGCAGTATTTT
cdr3_aa: CASSWGRGQADTQYF

d_call: TRBD1
v_call: TRBV2
j_call: TRBJ2-3
clone_size: .
cdr3_nt: TGTGCCAGCAGGGACAGGGGAGTTAATACAGATACGCAGTATTTT
cdr3_aa: CASRDRGVNTDTQYF

d_call: .
v_call: TRBV18
j_call: TRBJ2-5
clone_size: few
cdr3_nt: TGTGCCAGCTCACCACCCCAAGAGACCCAGTACTTC
cdr3_aa: CASSPPQETQYF

d_call: TRBD1
v_call: TRBV5-1
j_call: TRBJ2-7
clone_size: .
cdr3_nt: TGCGCCAGCAGCTCCTGGGACAGCTCCTACGAGCAGTACTTC
cdr3_aa: CASSSWDSSYEQYF

d_call: TRBD2
v_call: TRBV9
j_call: TRBJ2-5
clone_size: .
cdr3_nt: TGTGCCAGCAGCGCTGGACTAGCGGGAGGTATAGAGACCCAGTACTTC
cdr3_aa: CASSAGLAGGIETQYF

d_call: .
v_call: TRBV30
j_call: TRBJ1-2
clone_size: .
cdr3_nt: TGTGCCTGGACACCGCAGGCCCTCTATGGCTACACCTTC
cdr3_aa: CAWTPQALYGYTF

d_call: TRBD2
v_call: TRBV6-6
j_call: TRBJ2-3
clone_size: .
cdr3_nt: TGTGCCAGCAGTTACTCTGGCGGGAGTGGCGCAGATACGCAGTATTTT
cdr3_aa: CASSYSGGSGADTQYF

d_call: .
v_call: TRBV2
j_call: TRBJ2-2
clone_size: .
cdr3_nt: TGTGCCAGCAGTGAAGTCGCCGGGGGAACCGGGGAGCTGTTTTTT
cdr3_aa: CASSEVAGGTGELFF

d_call: .
v_call: TRBV18
j_call: TRBJ2-5
clone_size: .
cdr3_nt: TGTGCCAGCTCACCACCGGGGGGCCGGGAGACCCAGTACTTC
cdr3_aa: CASSPPGGRETQYF

d_call: TRBD1
v_call: TRBV29-1
j_call: TRBJ2-5
clone_size: .
cdr3_nt: TGCAGCGTTGTACGGGACAGGGTAGACGAGACCCAGTACTTC
cdr3_aa: CSVVRDRVDETQYF

d_call: .
v_call: TRBV29-1
j_call: TRBJ2-5
clone_size: .
cdr3_nt: TGCAGCGTTGAGGTAGTGGCGAAAGAGACCCAGTACTTC
cdr3_aa: CSVEVVAKETQYF

d_call: .
v_call: TRBV6-5
j_call: TRBJ2-3
clone_size: .
cdr3_nt: TGTGCCAGCAGCCCCTCAGGGACGGCAGATACGCAGTATTTT
cdr3_aa: CASSPSGTADTQYF

d_call: .
v_call: TRBV6-5
j_call: TRBJ1-6
clone_size: .
cdr3_nt: TGTGCCAGCAGTTACCGCTCTTCACCCCTCCACTTT
cdr3_aa: CASSYRSSPLHF

d_call: .
v_call: TRBV7-6
j_call: TRBJ1-2
clone_size: .
cdr3_nt: TGTGCCAGCAGCCTCCGGCTCAGGGGCAACTATGGCTACACCTTC
cdr3_aa: CASSLRLRGNYGYTF

d_call: .
v_call: TRBV6-6
j_call: TRBJ1-5
clone_size: .
cdr3_nt: TGTGCCAGCATTTCTACGGGGGGAATCAATCAGCCCCAGCATTTT
cdr3_aa: CASISTGGINQPQHF

d_call: TRBD2
v_call: TRBV18
j_call: TRBJ2-1
clone_size: .
cdr3_nt: TGTGCCAGCTCACCCAACCGCGGGCTAGCGGGAGGGTCGAGGCAGTTCTTC
cdr3_aa: CASSPNRGLAGGSRQFF